The TCR beta chain under discussion was sequenced for a study of blood T cell repertoires in COVID-19. Study-wide background: Sources were T cells, B-cell-depleted T cells, or PBMCs; the material itself was cDNA or gDNA.

The authors' processing: Estimated nucleated cell counts came from reference gene primer amplification. TCRdb's table, derived via immunoSEQ multiplex PCR, lists solely in-frame clones and lacks some. V and J calls and clone size are as listed in that table; D and trimming were resolved from the DNA. The sample contains 150,000 to 200,000 clones, roughly 80% of which appear only once. This clone was detected a few times. This CDR3 spans 15 amino acids. Trimming removed 6 bases from V and 5 bases from J; junction bases left unmatched: 10. Germline V lookup: CDR1 SGHTA, CDR2 FQGNSA. This chain uses TRBV7-2 with TRBJ2-5, with 9 bases fitting TRBD1. The sequenced sample consisted of peripheral blood. The TCR sequence derives from a human donor with acute or convalescent COVID-19. The donor label of this sample is uncertain. CDR3 DNA: TGTGCCAGCAGGATGCCCGGACAGGGGAAGGAGACCCAGTACTTC. Translating gives CASRMPGQGKETQYF.